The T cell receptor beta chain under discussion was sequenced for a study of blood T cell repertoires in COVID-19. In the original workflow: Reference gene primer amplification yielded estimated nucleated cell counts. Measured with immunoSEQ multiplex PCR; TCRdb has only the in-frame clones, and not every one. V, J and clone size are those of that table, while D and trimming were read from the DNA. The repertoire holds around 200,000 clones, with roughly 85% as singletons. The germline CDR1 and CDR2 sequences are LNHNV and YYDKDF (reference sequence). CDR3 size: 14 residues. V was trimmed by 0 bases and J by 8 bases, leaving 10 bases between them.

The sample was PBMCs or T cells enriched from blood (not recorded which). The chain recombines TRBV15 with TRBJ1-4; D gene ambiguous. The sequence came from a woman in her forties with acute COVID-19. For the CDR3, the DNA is TGTGCCACCAGCAGAGATGAGAGCGGAGAAAAACTGTTTTTT. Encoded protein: CATSRDESGEKLFF.